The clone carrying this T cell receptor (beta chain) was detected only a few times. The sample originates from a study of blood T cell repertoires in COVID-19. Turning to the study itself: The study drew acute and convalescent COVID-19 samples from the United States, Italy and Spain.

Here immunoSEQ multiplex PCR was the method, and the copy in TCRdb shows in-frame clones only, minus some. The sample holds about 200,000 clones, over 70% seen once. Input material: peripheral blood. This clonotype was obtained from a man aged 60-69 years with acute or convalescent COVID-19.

The CDR3 protein is CASSRQGTNGYTF. As DNA, the CDR3 is TGTGCCAGCAGCCGACAGGGGACCAATGGCTACACCTTC. V and J are TRBV6-5 and TRBJ1-2, with 8 bases that match TRBD1. Per the germline V gene, CDR1 is MNHEY and CDR2 is SVGAGI. The CDR3 length is 13 residues. V shed 6 bases, J shed 6 bases, and the junction held 6 bases outside the gene matches.